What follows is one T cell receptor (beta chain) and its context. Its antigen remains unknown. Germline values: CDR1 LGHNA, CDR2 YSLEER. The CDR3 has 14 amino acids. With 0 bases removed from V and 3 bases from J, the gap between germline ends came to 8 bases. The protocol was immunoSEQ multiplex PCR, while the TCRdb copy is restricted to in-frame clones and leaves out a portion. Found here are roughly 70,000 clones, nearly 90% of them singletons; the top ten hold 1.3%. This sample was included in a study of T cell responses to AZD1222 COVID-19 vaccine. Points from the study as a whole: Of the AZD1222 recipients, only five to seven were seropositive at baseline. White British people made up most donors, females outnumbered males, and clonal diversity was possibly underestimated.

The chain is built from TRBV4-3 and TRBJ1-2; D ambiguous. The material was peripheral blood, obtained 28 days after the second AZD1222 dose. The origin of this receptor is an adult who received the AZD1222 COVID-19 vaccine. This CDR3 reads CASSQDPTDYGYTF. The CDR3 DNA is TGCGCCAGCAGCCAAGATCCAACAGACTATGGCTACACCTTC.